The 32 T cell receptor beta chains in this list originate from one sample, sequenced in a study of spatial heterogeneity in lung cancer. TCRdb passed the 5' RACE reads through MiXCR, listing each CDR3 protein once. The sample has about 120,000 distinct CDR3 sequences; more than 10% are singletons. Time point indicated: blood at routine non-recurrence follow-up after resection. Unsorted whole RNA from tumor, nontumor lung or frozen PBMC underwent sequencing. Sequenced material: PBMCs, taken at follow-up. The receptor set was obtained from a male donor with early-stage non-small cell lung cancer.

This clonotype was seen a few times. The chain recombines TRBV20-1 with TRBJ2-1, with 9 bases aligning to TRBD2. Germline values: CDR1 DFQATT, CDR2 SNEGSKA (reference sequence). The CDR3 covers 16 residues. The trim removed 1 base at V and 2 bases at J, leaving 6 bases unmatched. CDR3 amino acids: CSARVPGTSPYNEQFF. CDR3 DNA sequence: TGCAGTGCTAGAGTACCCGGGACTAGCCCCTACAATGAGCAGTTCTTC.

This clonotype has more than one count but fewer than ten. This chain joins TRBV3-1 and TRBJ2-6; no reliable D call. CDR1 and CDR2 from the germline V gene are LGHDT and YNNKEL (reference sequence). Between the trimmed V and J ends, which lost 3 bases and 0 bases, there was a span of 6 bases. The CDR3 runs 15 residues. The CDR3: CASSHPFSGANVLTF. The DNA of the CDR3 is TGTGCCAGCAGCCATCCCTTCTCTGGGGCCAACGTCCTGACTTTC. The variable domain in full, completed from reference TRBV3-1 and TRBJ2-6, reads DTAVSQTPKYLVTQMGNDKSIKCEQNLGHDTMYWYKQDSKKFLKIMFSYNNKELIINETVPNRFSPKSPDKAHLNLHINSLELGDSAVYFCASSHPFSGANVLTFGAGSRLTVL.

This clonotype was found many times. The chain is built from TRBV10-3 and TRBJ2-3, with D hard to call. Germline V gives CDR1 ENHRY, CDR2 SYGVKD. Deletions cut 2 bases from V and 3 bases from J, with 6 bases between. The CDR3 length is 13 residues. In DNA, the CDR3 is TGTGCCATCAGTGAGAGTACTACAGATACGCAGTATTTT. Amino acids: CAISESTTDTQYF.

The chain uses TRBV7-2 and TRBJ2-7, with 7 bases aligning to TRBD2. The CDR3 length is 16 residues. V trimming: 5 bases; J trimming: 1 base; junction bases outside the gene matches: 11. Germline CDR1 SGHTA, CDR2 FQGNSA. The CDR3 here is CASSPFGGGLSYEQYF. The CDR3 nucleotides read TGTGCCAGCAGCCCGTTCGGCGGGGGACTTTCCTACGAGCAGTACTTC.

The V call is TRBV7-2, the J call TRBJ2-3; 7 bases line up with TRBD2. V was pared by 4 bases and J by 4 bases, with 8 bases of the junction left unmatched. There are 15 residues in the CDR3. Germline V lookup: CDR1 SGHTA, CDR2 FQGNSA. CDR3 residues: CASSSGLGGADTQYF. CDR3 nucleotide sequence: TGTGCCAGCAGCTCTGGACTAGGAGGTGCAGATACGCAGTATTTT.

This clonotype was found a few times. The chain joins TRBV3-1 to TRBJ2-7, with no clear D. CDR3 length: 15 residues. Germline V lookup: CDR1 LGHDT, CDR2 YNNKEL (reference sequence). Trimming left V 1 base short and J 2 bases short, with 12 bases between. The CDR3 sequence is CASSQVVEGPYEQYF. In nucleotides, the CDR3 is TGTGCCAGCAGCCAAGTAGTTGAAGGCCCCTACGAGCAGTACTTC.

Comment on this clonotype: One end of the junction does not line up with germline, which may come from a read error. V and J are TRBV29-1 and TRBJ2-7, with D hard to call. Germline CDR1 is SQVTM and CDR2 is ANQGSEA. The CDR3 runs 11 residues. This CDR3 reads CSAGRRYEQCF. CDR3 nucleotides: TGCAGCGCAGGTCGGCGCTACGAGCAGTGCTTC.

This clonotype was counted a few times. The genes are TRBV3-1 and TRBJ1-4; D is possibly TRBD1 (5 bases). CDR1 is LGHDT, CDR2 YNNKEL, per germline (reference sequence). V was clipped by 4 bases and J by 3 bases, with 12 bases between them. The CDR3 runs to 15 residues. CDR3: CASSLGTASNEKLFF. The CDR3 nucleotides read TGTGCCAGCAGCCTAGGGACCGCCTCTAATGAAAAACTGTTTTTT.

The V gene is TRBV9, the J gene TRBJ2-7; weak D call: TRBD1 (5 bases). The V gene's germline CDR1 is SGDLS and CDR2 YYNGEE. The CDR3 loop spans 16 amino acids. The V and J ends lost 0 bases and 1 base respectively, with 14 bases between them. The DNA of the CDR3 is TGTGCCAGCAGCGTAGCTCCCAGGGCAGGATCCTACGAGCAGTACTTC. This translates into CASSVAPRAGSYEQYF.

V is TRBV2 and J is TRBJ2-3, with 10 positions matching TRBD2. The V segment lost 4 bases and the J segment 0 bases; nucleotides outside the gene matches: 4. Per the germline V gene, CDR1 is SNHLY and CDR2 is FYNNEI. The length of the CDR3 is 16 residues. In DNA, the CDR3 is TGTGCCAGCAGTGGGGGACTAGCGCTTAGCACAGATACGCAGTATTTT. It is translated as CASSGGLALSTDTQYF.

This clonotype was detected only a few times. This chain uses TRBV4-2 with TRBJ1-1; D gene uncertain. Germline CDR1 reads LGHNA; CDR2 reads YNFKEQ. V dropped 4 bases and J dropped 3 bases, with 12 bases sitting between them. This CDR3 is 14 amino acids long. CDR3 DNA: TGTGCCAGCAGCCTCCGCACGACGGACACTGAAGCTTTCTTT. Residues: CASSLRTTDTEAFF.

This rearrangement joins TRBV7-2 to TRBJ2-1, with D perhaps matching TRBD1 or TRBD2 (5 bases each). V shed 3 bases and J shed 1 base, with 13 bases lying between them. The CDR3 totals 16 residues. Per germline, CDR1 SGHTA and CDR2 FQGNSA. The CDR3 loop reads CASSLGTGNSYNEQFF. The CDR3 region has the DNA TGTGCCAGCAGCTTGGGGACGGGGAATTCCTACAATGAGCAGTTCTTC.

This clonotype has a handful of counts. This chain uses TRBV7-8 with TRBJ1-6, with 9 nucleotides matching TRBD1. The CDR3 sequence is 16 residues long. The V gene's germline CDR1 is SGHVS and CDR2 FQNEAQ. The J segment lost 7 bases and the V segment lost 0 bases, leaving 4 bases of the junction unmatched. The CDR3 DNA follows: TGTGCCAGCAGCTTAGCCAACAGGGGGCTGAATTCACCCCTCCACTTT. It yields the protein CASSLANRGLNSPLHF.

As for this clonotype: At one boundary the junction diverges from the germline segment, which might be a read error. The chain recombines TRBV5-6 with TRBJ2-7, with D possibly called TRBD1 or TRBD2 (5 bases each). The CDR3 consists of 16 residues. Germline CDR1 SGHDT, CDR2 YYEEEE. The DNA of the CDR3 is TGTGCCACCAGCTTGGTCGGGGCAGGAGTAACCTACGAGCAGTACTTC. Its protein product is CATSLVGAGVTYEQYF. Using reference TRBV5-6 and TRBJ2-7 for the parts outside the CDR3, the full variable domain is DAGVTQSPTHLIKTRGQQVTLRCSPKSGHDTVSWYQQALGQGPQFIFQYYEEEERQRGNFPDRFSGHQFPNYSSELNVNALLLGDSALYLCATSLVGAGVTYEQYFGPGTRLTVT.

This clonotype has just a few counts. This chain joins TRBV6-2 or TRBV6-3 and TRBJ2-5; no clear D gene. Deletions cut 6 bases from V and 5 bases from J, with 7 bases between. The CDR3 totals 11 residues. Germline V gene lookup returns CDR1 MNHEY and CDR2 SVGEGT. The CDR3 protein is CASRELETQYF. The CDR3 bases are TGTGCCAGCAGGGAACTTGAGACCCAGTACTTC.

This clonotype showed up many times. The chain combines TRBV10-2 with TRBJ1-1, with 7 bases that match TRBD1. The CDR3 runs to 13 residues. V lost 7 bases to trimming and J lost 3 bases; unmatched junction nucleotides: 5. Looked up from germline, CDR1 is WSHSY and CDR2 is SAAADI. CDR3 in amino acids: CASNLRGDTEAFF. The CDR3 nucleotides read TGCGCCAGCAACCTCAGGGGGGACACTGAAGCTTTCTTT.

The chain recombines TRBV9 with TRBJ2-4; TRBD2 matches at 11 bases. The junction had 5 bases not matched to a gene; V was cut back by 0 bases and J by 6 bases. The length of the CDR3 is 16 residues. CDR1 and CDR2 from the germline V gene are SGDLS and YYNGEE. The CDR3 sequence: CASSVDPSGGINIQYF. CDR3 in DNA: TGTGCCAGCAGCGTAGATCCTAGCGGGGGGATAAACATTCAGTACTTC.

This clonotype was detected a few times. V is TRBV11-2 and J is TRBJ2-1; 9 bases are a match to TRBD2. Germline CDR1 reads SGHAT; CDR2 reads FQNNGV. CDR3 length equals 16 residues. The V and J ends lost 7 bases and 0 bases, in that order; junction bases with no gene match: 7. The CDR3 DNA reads TGTGCCAGCACCACTATGACTAGCGGCTCCTACAATGAGCAGTTCTTC. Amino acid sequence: CASTTMTSGSYNEQFF.

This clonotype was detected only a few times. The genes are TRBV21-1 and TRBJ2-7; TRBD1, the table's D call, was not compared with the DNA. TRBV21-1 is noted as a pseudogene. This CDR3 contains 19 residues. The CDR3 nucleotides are TGTGCCAGCAGCAGTCTTTTTTTTCTGGGACGAAGACCTCTCTACGAGCAGTACTTC. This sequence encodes CASSSLFFLGRRPLYEQYF.

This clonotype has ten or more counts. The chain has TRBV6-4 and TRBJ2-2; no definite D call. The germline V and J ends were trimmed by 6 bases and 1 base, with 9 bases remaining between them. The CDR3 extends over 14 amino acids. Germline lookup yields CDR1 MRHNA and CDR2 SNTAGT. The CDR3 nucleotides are TGTGCCAGCAGCGCTGACTGGAACACCGGGGAGCTGTTTTTT. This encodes CASSADWNTGELFF.

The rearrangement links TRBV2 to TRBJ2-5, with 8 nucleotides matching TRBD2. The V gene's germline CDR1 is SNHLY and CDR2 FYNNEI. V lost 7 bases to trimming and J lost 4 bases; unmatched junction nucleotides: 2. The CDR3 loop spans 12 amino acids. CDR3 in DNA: TGTGCCAGCAAGCTAGCGGGAGAGACCCAGTACTTC. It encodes CASKLAGETQYF.

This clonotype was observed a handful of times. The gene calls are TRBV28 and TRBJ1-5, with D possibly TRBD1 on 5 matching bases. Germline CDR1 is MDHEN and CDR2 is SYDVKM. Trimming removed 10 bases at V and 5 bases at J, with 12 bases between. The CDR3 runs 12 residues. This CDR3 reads CATLGGDQPQHF. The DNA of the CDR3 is TGTGCCACCCTCGGGGGGGATCAGCCCCAGCATTTT.

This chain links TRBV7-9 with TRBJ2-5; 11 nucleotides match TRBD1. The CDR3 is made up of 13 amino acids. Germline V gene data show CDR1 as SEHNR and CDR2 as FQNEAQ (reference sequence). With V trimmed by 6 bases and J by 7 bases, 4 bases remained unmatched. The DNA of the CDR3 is TGTGCCAGCAGTTCGGGACAGGGGGTGACCCAGTACTTC. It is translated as CASSSGQGVTQYF. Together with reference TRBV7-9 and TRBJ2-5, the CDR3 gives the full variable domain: DTGVSQNPRHKITKRGQNVTFRCDPISEHNRLYWYRQTLGQGPEFLTYFQNEAQLEKSRLLSDRFSAERPKGSFSTLEIQRTEQGDSAMYLCASSSGQGVTQYFGPGTRLLVL.

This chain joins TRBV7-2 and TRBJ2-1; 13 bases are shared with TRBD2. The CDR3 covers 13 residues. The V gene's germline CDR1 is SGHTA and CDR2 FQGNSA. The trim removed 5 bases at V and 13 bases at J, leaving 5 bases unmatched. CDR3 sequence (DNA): TGTGCCAGCAGCCCGGGGACTAGCGGGGTTCAGTTCTTC. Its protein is CASSPGTSGVQFF.

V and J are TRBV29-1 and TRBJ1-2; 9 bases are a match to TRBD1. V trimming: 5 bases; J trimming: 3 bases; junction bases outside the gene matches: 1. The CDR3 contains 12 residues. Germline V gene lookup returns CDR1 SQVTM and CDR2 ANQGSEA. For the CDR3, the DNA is TGCAGCGTTCGGACAGGGGACTATGGCTACACCTTC. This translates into CSVRTGDYGYTF.

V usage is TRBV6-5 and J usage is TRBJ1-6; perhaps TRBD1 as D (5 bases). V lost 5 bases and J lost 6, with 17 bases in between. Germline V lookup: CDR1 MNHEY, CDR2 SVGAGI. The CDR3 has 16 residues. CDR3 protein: CASSPTFRQSNSPLHF. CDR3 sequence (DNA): TGTGCCAGCAGTCCCACTTTCCGACAGAGTAATTCACCCCTCCACTTT.

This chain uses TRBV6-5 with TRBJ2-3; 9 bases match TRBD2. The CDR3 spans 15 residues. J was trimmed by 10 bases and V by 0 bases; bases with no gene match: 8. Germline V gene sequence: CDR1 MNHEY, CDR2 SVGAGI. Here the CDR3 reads CASSYSRAGGPAQYF. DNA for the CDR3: TGTGCCAGCAGTTACTCGAGAGCGGGGGGACCGGCGCAGTATTTT.

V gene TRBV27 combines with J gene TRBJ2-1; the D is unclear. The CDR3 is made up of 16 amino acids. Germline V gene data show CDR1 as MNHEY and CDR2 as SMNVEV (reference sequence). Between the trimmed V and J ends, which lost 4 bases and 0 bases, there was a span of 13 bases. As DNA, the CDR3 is TGTGCCAGCAGTTCCCTAGACTCATTCTCCTACAATGAGCAGTTCTTC. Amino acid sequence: CASSSLDSFSYNEQFF.

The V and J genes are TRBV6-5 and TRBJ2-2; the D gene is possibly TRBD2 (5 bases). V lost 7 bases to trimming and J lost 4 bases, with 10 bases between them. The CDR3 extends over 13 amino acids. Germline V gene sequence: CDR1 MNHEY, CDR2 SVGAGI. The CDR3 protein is CASIERVTGELFF. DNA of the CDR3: TGTGCCAGCATCGAGAGGGTCACCGGGGAGCTGTTTTTT.

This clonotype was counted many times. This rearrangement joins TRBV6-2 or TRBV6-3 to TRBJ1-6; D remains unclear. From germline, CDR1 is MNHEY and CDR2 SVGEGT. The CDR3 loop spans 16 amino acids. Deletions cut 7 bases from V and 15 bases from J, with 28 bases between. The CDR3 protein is CASTHSVPSNKLVLHF. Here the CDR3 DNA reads TGTGCCAGCACCCATTCGGTGCCGTCGAATAAGTTGGTCCTCCACTTT.

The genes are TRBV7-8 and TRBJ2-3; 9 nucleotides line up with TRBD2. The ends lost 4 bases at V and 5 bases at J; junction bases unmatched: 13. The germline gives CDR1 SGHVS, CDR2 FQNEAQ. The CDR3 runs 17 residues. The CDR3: CASSSPFSSGGGDTQYF. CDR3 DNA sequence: TGTGCCAGCAGCTCCCCTTTTAGTAGCGGGGGTGGAGATACGCAGTATTTT.

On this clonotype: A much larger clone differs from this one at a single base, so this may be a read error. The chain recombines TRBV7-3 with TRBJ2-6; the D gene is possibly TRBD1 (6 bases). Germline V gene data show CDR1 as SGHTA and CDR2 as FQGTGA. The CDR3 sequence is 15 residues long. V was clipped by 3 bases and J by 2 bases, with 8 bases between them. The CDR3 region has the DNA TGTGCCAGCAGCTTTACAGGGACTGGGGCCAACGTCCTGACTTTC. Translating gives CASSFTGTGANVLTF.